This T cell receptor (beta chain) was obtained from a study of blood T cell repertoires in COVID-19. Study overall: Samples of COVID-19 (acute and convalescent) were obtained from the United States, Italy and Spain. Sample material is recorded as cDNA or gDNA derived from T cells, B-cell-depleted T cells, or PBMCs.

Germline V lookup: CDR1 MNHEY, CDR2 SMNVEV (reference sequence). V was trimmed by 3 bases and J by 2 bases, leaving 5 bases between them. The CDR3 contains 13 residues. Original processing methods: Estimated nucleated cell counts came from reference gene primer amplification. Method: immunoSEQ multiplex PCR; TCRdb's copy keeps in-frame clones and lacks some. That table gives V, J and clone size, and the DNA gave D and trimming. Of 120,000 or so clones listed, over 65% were seen once; the top ten hold around 3.5%. The source is an elderly woman with acute or convalescent COVID-19. The rearrangement joins TRBV27 to TRBJ2-1; the D is unclear. Sequenced: peripheral blood. DNA for the CDR3: TGTGCCAGCAGTTTCTACCCCTACAATGAGCAGTTCTTC. Translated: CASSFYPYNEQFF.